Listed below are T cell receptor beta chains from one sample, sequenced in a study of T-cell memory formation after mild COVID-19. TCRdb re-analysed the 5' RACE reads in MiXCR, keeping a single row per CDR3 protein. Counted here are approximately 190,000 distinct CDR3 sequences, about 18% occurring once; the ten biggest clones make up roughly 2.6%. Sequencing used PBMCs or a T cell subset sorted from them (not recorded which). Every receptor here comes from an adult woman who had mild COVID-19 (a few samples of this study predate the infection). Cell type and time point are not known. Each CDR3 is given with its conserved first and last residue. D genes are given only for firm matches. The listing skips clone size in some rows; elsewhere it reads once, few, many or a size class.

CDR3: CASSLLVYEQFF
DNA: TGTGCCAGCAGCTTACTGGTCTATGAGCAGTTCTTC
V: TRBV7-8
D: -
size: few
J: TRBJ2-1

CDR3: CARGLAGADEQFF
DNA: TGTGCCAGAGGACTAGCGGGAGCTGATGAGCAGTTCTTC
V: TRBV2
D: TRBD2
size: -
J: TRBJ2-1

CDR3: CASSIRTSGEQYF
DNA: TGTGCCAGCAGCATTCGGACTAGCGGCGAGCAGTACTTC
V: TRBV5-4
D: TRBD2
size: -
J: TRBJ2-7

CDR3: CASSYSGADTQYF
DNA: TGTGCCAGCAGTTACTCGGGGGCGGATACGCAGTATTTT
V: TRBV6-5
D: -
size: few
J: TRBJ2-3

CDR3: CATQGEIGELFF
DNA: TGTGCCACTCAGGGGGAAATCGGGGAGCTGTTTTTT
V: TRBV24-1
D: TRBD1
size: -
J: TRBJ2-2

CDR3: CASSPQGGISYNEQFF
DNA: TGTGCCAGCAGTCCGCAAGGGGGGATCTCCTACAATGAGCAGTTCTTC
V: TRBV12-3/TRBV12-4
D: -
size: -
J: TRBJ2-1

CDR3: CATSVSGQETQYF
DNA: TGTGCCACCAGTGTTTCGGGCCAAGAGACCCAGTACTTC
V: TRBV24-1
D: -
size: -
J: TRBJ2-5

CDR3: CSARGTSGRNEQFF
DNA: TGCAGTGCACGCGGGACTAGCGGGAGAAATGAGCAGTTCTTC
V: TRBV20-1
D: TRBD2
size: -
J: TRBJ2-1

CDR3: CASSLRASETQYF
DNA: TGTGCCAGCAGCCTGAGAGCTTCGGAGACCCAGTACTTC
V: TRBV12-3/TRBV12-4
D: -
size: -
J: TRBJ2-5

CDR3: CAWKGQGAETQYF
DNA: TGTGCCTGGAAGGGACAGGGGGCAGAGACCCAGTACTTC
V: TRBV30
D: TRBD1
size: few
J: TRBJ2-5

CDR3: CASSLRTSNYNEQFF
DNA: TGTGCCAGCAGTTTAAGGACTAGCAATTACAATGAGCAGTTCTTC
V: TRBV12-3/TRBV12-4
D: TRBD2
size: few
J: TRBJ2-1

CDR3: CASSLSGTGGYVAFF
DNA: TGTGCCAGCAGTCTCTCCGGGACAGGGGGCTACGTGGCTTTCTTT
V: TRBV12-3/TRBV12-4
D: TRBD1
size: -
J: TRBJ1-1

CDR3: CASSERHTGELFF
DNA: TGTGCCAGCAGTGAAAGGCACACCGGGGAGCTGTTTTTT
V: TRBV2
D: -
size: -
J: TRBJ2-2

CDR3: CASSCSQTLSGSEQYF
DNA: TGTGCCAGCAGCTGCTCGCAGACTCTCTCGGGGAGCGAGCAGTACTTC
V: TRBV21-1
D: -
size: -
J: TRBJ2-7

CDR3: CSARDVHSNQPQHF
DNA: TGCAGTGCTAGAGATGTGCATAGCAATCAGCCCCAGCATTTT
V: TRBV20-1
D: -
size: -
J: TRBJ1-5

CDR3: CATSDSGTGGNEQFF
DNA: TGTGCCACCAGTGACTCCGGGACAGGGGGGAATGAGCAGTTCTTC
V: TRBV24-1
D: TRBD1
size: -
J: TRBJ2-1

CDR3: CATSPSAGGGANVLTF
DNA: TGTGCCACCAGTCCCTCGGCGGGGGGTGGGGCCAACGTCCTGACTTTC
V: TRBV24-1
D: TRBD2
size: -
J: TRBJ2-6

CDR3: CASSLDSRPFAF
DNA: TGTGCCAGCAGCTTAGATTCCAGACCCTTCGCCTTC
V: TRBV11-2
D: -
size: -
J: TRBJ1-2

CDR3: CASSQLLATNEKLFF
DNA: TGTGCCAGCAGCCAATTACTTGCAACTAATGAAAAACTGTTTTTT
V: TRBV3-1
D: -
size: few
J: TRBJ1-4

CDR3: CSARDLVEAFF
DNA: TGCAGTGCTAGAGATCTAGTTGAAGCTTTCTTT
V: TRBV20-1
D: -
size: -
J: TRBJ1-1

CDR3: CSVADTEAFF
DNA: TGCAGCGTAGCGGACACTGAAGCTTTCTTT
V: TRBV29-1
D: -
size: few
J: TRBJ1-1

CDR3: CATMGVAGTSEGNEQFF
DNA: TGTGCCACCATGGGGGTCGCCGGGACTAGCGAGGGGAATGAGCAGTTCTTC
V: TRBV24-1
D: TRBD2
size: few
J: TRBJ2-1

CDR3: CASSRSPGGPGANVLTF
DNA: TGTGCTAGCAGCCGATCCCCGGGGGGCCCTGGGGCCAACGTCCTGACTTTC
V: TRBV7-7
D: -
size: few
J: TRBJ2-6